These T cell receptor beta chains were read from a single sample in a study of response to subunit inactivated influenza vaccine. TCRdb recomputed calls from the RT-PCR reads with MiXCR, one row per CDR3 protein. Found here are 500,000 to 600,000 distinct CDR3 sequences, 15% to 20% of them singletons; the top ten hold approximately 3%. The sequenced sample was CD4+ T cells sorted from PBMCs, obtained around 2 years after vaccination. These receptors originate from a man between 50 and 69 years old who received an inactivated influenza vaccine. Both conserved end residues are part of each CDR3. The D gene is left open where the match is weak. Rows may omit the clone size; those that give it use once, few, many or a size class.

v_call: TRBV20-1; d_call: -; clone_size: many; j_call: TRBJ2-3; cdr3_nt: TGCAGTATTAGCGGCCGCACAGATACGCAGTATTTT; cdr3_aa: CSISGRTDTQYF
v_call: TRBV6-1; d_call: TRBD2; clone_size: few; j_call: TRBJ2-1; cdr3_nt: TGTGCCAGCAGTGGACTAGCGGGAGGGCCTACCTACAATGAGCAGTTCTTC; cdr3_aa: CASSGLAGGPTYNEQFF
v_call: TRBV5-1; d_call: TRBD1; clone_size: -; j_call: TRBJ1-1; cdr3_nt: TGCGCCAGCAGTCGAAGACAGGGGGCGAACACTGAAGCTTTCTTT; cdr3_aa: CASSRRQGANTEAFF
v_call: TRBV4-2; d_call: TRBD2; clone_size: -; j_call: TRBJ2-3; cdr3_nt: TGTGCCAGCAGCCTAGCGGGTAGCGGGAGGGCCGATGCAGATACGCAGTATTTT; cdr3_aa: CASSLAGSGRADADTQYF
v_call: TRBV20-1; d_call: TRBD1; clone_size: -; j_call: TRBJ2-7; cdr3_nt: TGCAGTGCCCAGGTCGGGACAGTTGGCTACGAGCAGTACTTC; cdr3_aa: CSAQVGTVGYEQYF
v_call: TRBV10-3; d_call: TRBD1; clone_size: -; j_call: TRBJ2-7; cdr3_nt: TGTGCCATCAGTGCATCCACCGGGACAGGGTTACAGTACTTC; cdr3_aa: CAISASTGTGLQYF
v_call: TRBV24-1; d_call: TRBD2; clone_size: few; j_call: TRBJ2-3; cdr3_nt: TGTGCCACCAGTGATGCTAGCGGTTTGGACACAGATACGCAGTATTTT; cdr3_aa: CATSDASGLDTDTQYF
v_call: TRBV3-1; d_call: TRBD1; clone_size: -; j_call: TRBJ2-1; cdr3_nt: TGTGCCAGCAGCCAAGCTGGGTGGACAGGGAATATGAATGAGCAGTTCTTC; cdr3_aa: CASSQAGWTGNMNEQFF
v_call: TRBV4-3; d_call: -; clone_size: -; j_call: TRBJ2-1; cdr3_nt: TGCGCCAGCAGCCAACTATTGCATGGCAATGAGCAGTTCTTC; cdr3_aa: CASSQLLHGNEQFF
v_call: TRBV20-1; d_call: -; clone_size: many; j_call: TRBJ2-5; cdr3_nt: TGCAGTGCCCCTGATTGGCGTGTTAGGGAGACCCAGTACTTC; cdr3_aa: CSAPDWRVRETQYF
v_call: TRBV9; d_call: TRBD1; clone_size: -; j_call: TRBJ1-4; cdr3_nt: TGTGCCAGCAGCGTGGGACAGCCCAAGGGGGAAAAACTGTTTTTT; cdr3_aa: CASSVGQPKGEKLFF